Listed below are T cell receptor beta chains from one sample, sequenced in a study of CD8+CD57+ T cells in acquired aplastic anemia. One entry per CDR3 protein results from TCRdb running MiXCR on the reads. The table has some 290,000 distinct CDR3 sequences, approximately 56% seen once; the top ten hold roughly 8%. The sequencing input was sorted CD4+, CD8+, or CD8+CD57+ T cells (not recorded which) from PBMCs. These receptors originate from a human donor with severe aplastic anemia or a healthy control (not recorded which). CDR3s include the opening cysteine and the closing phenylalanine or tryptophan. A D gene is named only where the DNA matches it firmly. Rows give clone size only sometimes, using once, few, many, or a class for an expanded clone.

j_call,d_call,clone_size,v_call,cdr3_aa,cdr3_nt
TRBJ1-5,.,many,TRBV2,CASIGGNQPQHF,TGTGCCAGCATAGGAGGCAATCAGCCCCAGCATTTT
TRBJ2-7,TRBD2,once,TRBV7-2,CASSSGGVSRPYEQYF,TGTGCCAGCAGCTCGGGGGGGGTATCGAGACCCTACGAGCAGTACTTC
TRBJ2-5,.,.,TRBV7-6,CASTLLRDMETQYF,TGTGCCAGCACCTTACTTAGGGATATGGAGACCCAGTACTTC
TRBJ1-2,.,many,TRBV5-1,CASSLGGTSNYGYTF,TGCGCCAGCAGCTTGGGGGGGACATCTAACTATGGCTACACCTTC
TRBJ1-6,TRBD1,once,TRBV19,CASRPDGQDLRPPLHF,TGTGCCAGTAGACCCGACGGACAGGACCTACGGCCACCCCTCCACTTT
TRBJ2-7,.,.,TRBV2,CASLYSEEQYF,TGTGCCAGCCTCTATAGTGAAGAGCAGTACTTC
TRBJ1-1,.,many,TRBV12-3/TRBV12-4,CASRAEAGTTEAFF,TGTGCCAGCAGGGCGGAGGCAGGGACCACTGAAGCTTTCTTT
TRBJ2-1,TRBD2,.,TRBV20-1,CSSPGLAGGGSYNEQFF,TGCAGTTCTCCCGGACTAGCGGGGGGCGGCTCCTACAATGAGCAGTTCTTC
TRBJ1-2,TRBD1,many,TRBV19,CASRQPGQVNYGYTF,TGTGCCAGTAGACAACCGGGACAGGTTAACTATGGCTACACCTTC
TRBJ1-1,TRBD1,many,TRBV19,CATRTGELMNTEAFF,TGTGCCACCAGGACAGGAGAATTAATGAACACTGAAGCTTTCTTT
TRBJ2-2,.,once,TRBV2,CASSAERAGELFF,TGTGCCAGCAGCGCCGAACGCGCCGGGGAGCTGTTTTTT